These T cell receptor beta chains were read from a single sample in a study of T-cell reconstitution after alpha-beta-depleted transplantation in children. From the PCR reads, TCRdb called clonotypes with MiXCR, one entry per CDR3 protein. The repertoire holds about 870,000 distinct CDR3 sequences, approximately 15% seen once, with roughly 5% in the top ten. The material sequenced was PBMCs, mostly from graft donor cells, taken 360 days after TCRalphabeta/CD19-depleted stem cell transplant. The receptors derive from a male patient between 5 and 17 years old who had a stem cell transplant for acute lymphoblastic leukemia, so the T cells may come from the graft donor. CDR3s include the opening cysteine and the closing phenylalanine or tryptophan. A D gene is named only where the DNA matches it firmly. Only part of the rows carry a size: once, few, many, or a class if the clone is expanded.

v_gene	abundance	len	d_gene	j_gene	CDR3aa	CDR3nt
TRBV11-2	.	15	TRBD2	TRBJ2-1	CASSRLAGEVYEQFF	TGTGCCAGCAGCCGACTAGCGGGAGAGGTCTACGAGCAGTTCTTC
TRBV20-1	many	14	.	TRBJ2-7	CSAREGQGPYEQYF	TGCAGTGCTAGAGAAGGCCAGGGGCCCTACGAGCAGTACTTC
TRBV9	many	16	TRBD2	TRBJ2-3	CASSVGTSGRGDTQYF	TGTGCCAGCAGCGTCGGGACTAGCGGGAGAGGGGATACGCAGTATTTT
TRBV18	.	13	.	TRBJ2-1	CASSPRGHNEQFF	TGTGCCAGCTCACCGAGGGGACACAATGAGCAGTTCTTC
TRBV12-3/TRBV12-4	many	14	.	TRBJ1-2	CASSFSTETYGYTF	TGTGCCAGCAGTTTTAGTACGGAGACCTATGGCTACACCTTC
TRBV29-1	few	11	.	TRBJ1-6	CSVLLQGSLHF	TGCAGCGTCCTCCTCCAAGGCTCCCTCCACTTT
TRBV6-2/TRBV6-3	few	19	TRBD2	TRBJ2-1	CASSYPPTSARRSYNEQFF	TGTGCCAGCAGTTACCCTCCGACTAGCGCGAGGAGGTCCTACAATGAGCAGTTCTTC
TRBV11-2	.	14	.	TRBJ2-7	CASSPRGSGDEQYF	TGTGCCAGCAGCCCTCGGGGGAGTGGCGACGAGCAGTACTTC
TRBV7-3	.	15	.	TRBJ2-1	CASSLYGGNYNEQFF	TGTGCCAGCAGCCTGTACGGCGGGAACTACAATGAGCAGTTCTTC
TRBV7-9	few	13	.	TRBJ2-3	CASSSRLDSTQYF	TGTGCCAGCAGCTCGAGACTGGATTCTACGCAGTATTTT
TRBV20-1	few	14	.	TRBJ2-7	CSARDELFIGEQYF	TGCAGTGCTAGAGATGAGCTCTTCATTGGAGAGCAGTACTTC
TRBV12-3/TRBV12-4	few	16	TRBD1	TRBJ2-1	CASSSTGGTFYNEQFF	TGTGCCAGCAGTTCGACAGGGGGCACCTTCTACAATGAGCAGTTCTTC
TRBV20-1	few	15	TRBD2	TRBJ2-7	CSAREGLAEGYEQYF	TGCAGTGCTAGAGAAGGACTAGCGGAAGGCTACGAGCAGTACTTC
TRBV4-1	few	16	.	TRBJ2-1	CASSHLTAPLYNEQFF	TGCGCCAGCAGCCACCTAACGGCACCCCTTTACAATGAGCAGTTCTTC
TRBV5-1	.	16	.	TRBJ2-3	CASSLVVAINTDTQYF	TGCGCCAGCAGCTTGGTGGTAGCGATAAACACAGATACGCAGTATTTT
TRBV28	few	13	.	TRBJ2-7	CASRTSRPYEQYF	TGTGCCAGCAGGACCTCTAGGCCCTACGAGCAGTACTTC
TRBV28	.	16	.	TRBJ1-2	CASSLRAGSSVYGYTF	TGTGCCAGCAGTTTACGCGCCGGGAGCTCCGTTTATGGCTACACCTTC
TRBV15	few	16	.	TRBJ1-4	CATSRDLPNPTEKLFF	TGTGCCACCAGCAGAGATCTCCCCAACCCAACTGAAAAACTGTTTTTT
TRBV27	few	14	.	TRBJ1-5	CASSLNPLNQPQHF	TGTGCCAGCAGTTTAAACCCACTGAATCAGCCCCAGCATTTT
TRBV7-9	.	14	TRBD2	TRBJ2-5	CASSHSGNKETQYF	TGTGCCAGCAGCCATAGCGGGAACAAAGAGACCCAGTACTTC
TRBV27	.	14	TRBD1	TRBJ1-1	CASSRLTGFTEAFF	TGTGCCAGCAGTAGGTTGACAGGGTTTACTGAAGCTTTCTTT
TRBV5-1	few	17	TRBD2	TRBJ2-1	CASSLRAGEGLPNEQFF	TGCGCCAGCAGCTTGAGAGCGGGAGAGGGTCTTCCCAATGAGCAGTTCTTC
TRBV18	few	12	.	TRBJ2-5	CASSRGFQTQYF	TGTGCCAGCTCACGAGGATTTCAGACCCAGTACTTC
TRBV5-1	few	18	TRBD1	TRBJ2-7	CASSLVGQGATISYEQYF	TGCGCCAGCAGCTTGGTCGGGCAGGGGGCAACAATCTCCTACGAGCAGTACTTC
TRBV2	few	11	.	TRBJ2-7	CASSVTAEQYF	TGTGCCAGCAGTGTGACTGCCGAGCAGTACTTC
TRBV7-6	.	15	.	TRBJ2-7	CASSLGRGPLYEQYF	TGTGCCAGCAGCTTAGGCAGGGGTCCCCTTTACGAGCAGTACTTC
TRBV4-1	few	17	TRBD1	TRBJ2-6	CASSPGQGKTGANVLTF	TGCGCCAGCAGCCCCGGACAGGGGAAGACTGGGGCCAACGTCCTGACTTTC
TRBV5-1	.	18	.	TRBJ2-5	CASSLGGRASVSLETQYF	TGCGCCAGCAGCTTGGGTGGACGAGCCTCGGTATCTCTAGAGACCCAGTACTTC
TRBV4-1	.	16	.	TRBJ1-6	CASSQDSIVSGSPLHF	TGCGCCAGCAGCCAAGACTCTATCGTTTCGGGTTCACCCCTCCACTTT
TRBV3-1	.	18	.	TRBJ2-7	CASSQDNALGAGAYEQYF	TGTGCCAGCAGCCAAGATAACGCCTTAGGAGCGGGCGCCTACGAGCAGTACTTC
TRBV11-2	many	14	.	TRBJ2-5	CASSFRPEWETQYF	TGTGCCAGCAGCTTCAGGCCCGAGTGGGAGACCCAGTACTTC
TRBV4-1	.	16	TRBD1	TRBJ1-2	CASSQANRGQDYGYTF	TGCGCCAGCAGCCAAGCTAACAGGGGTCAGGACTATGGCTACACCTTC
TRBV7-6	many	20	.	TRBJ2-7	CASSSRVGSTESLFHYEQYF	TGTGCCAGCAGCTCTAGGGTGGGGTCCACTGAGTCTTTATTTCATTACGAGCAGTACTTC
TRBV29-1	few	13	.	TRBJ2-7	CSVELGAAYEQYF	TGCAGCGTTGAGCTTGGGGCTGCCTACGAGCAGTACTTC
TRBV20-1	many	17	TRBD2	TRBJ2-3	CSAVWLTSRERTDTQYF	TGCAGTGCCGTATGGTTGACTAGCCGGGAGAGGACAGATACGCAGTATTTT
TRBV5-1	few	15	.	TRBJ2-7	CASSLNLASNYEQYF	TGCGCCAGCAGCTTGAACCTAGCGTCCAACTACGAGCAGTACTTC
TRBV7-8	.	15	.	TRBJ2-3	CASSLWRVSTDTQYF	TGTGCCAGCAGCTTATGGCGGGTCAGCACAGATACGCAGTATTTT
TRBV20-1	few	15	TRBD2	TRBJ2-1	CSARDRTSGSPEQFF	TGCAGTGCTAGAGATAGGACTAGCGGGAGTCCCGAGCAGTTCTTC
TRBV20-1	few	13	.	TRBJ2-7	CSARVVPTYEQYF	TGCAGTGCTAGAGTGGTGCCGACCTACGAGCAGTACTTC
TRBV2	many	16	.	TRBJ1-5	CASNAWRGGSNQPQHF	TGTGCCAGCAACGCCTGGAGGGGCGGTAGCAATCAGCCCCAGCATTTT
TRBV5-1	many	15	TRBD2	TRBJ2-1	CASSPGTSVYNEQFF	TGTGCCAGCAGTCCTGGGACTAGCGTATACAATGAGCAGTTCTTC
TRBV5-1	.	15	.	TRBJ1-2	CASSPEGVSGYGYTF	TGCGCCAGCAGCCCGGAAGGGGTTTCGGGCTATGGCTACACCTTC
TRBV10-2	.	19	.	TRBJ2-2	CASIIQGKSSNANTGELFF	TGCGCCAGCATAATCCAGGGGAAGTCGTCTAACGCGAACACCGGGGAGCTGTTTTTT
TRBV7-6	.	13	.	TRBJ1-6	CASSLEEGSPLHF	TGTGCCAGCAGCTTAGAGGAGGGCTCACCCCTCCACTTT
TRBV5-1	few	18	TRBD2	TRBJ2-4	CASSQTLAGDNVGNIQYF	TGCGCCAGCAGCCAAACCCTAGCGGGAGATAACGTTGGAAACATTCAGTACTTC
TRBV19	.	15	TRBD1	TRBJ2-7	CASAEHDRVFHEQYF	TGTGCCAGTGCAGAACATGACAGGGTTTTCCACGAGCAGTACTTC
TRBV12-3/TRBV12-4	many	15	.	TRBJ2-5	CASRPPGTSKETQYF	TGTGCCAGCAGACCGCCCGGGACTTCGAAAGAGACCCAGTACTTC
TRBV19	many	15	TRBD2	TRBJ2-1	CASSPGSGTTNEQFF	TGTGCCAGTAGCCCGGGGAGCGGGACGACAAATGAGCAGTTCTTC
TRBV7-3	few	19	TRBD2	TRBJ2-2	CASSLIARLAGNLTGELFF	TGTGCCAGCAGCTTAATCGCTCGGCTAGCGGGAAATCTAACCGGGGAGCTGTTTTTT
TRBV12-5	few	16	.	TRBJ2-2	CASGSLIGGSTGELFF	TGTGCTAGTGGTTCTCTGATAGGGGGGAGCACCGGGGAGCTGTTTTTT
TRBV6-5	.	16	.	TRBJ2-1	CASSYSVAEGQNEQFF	TGTGCCAGCAGTTACTCTGTTGCGGAAGGCCAAAATGAGCAGTTCTTC
TRBV28	.	17	TRBD2	TRBJ2-3	CASSSGSLAGVADTQYF	TGTGCCAGCAGTTCTGGCAGTCTAGCGGGAGTGGCAGATACGCAGTATTTT
TRBV12-5	many	16	TRBD1	TRBJ1-4	CASGFLGQGNNEKLFF	TGTGCTAGTGGTTTCCTCGGACAGGGTAATAATGAAAAACTGTTTTTT
TRBV9	few	15	.	TRBJ2-1	CASSMSGVGYNEQFF	TGTGCCAGCAGCATGAGCGGAGTGGGTTACAATGAGCAGTTCTTC
TRBV5-1	.	16	TRBD2	TRBJ2-7	CASSFALAGPAYEQYF	TGCGCCAGCAGCTTCGCCCTAGCGGGCCCGGCCTACGAGCAGTACTTC
TRBV20-1	.	15	.	TRBJ2-3	CSARDVEKGTDTQYF	TGCAGTGCTAGAGATGTTGAGAAGGGTACAGATACGCAGTATTTT
TRBV24-1	few	18	TRBD1	TRBJ1-5	CATSAPDRAENSNQPQHF	TGTGCCACCAGTGCCCCCGACAGGGCCGAGAATAGCAATCAGCCCCAGCATTTT
TRBV27	.	16	.	TRBJ2-2	CASNNGTHAVVRELFF	TGTGCCAGCAATAACGGGACACACGCCGTGGTCCGGGAGCTGTTTTTT
TRBV12-3/TRBV12-4	many	17	.	TRBJ1-3	CASSLWLGASSGNTIYF	TGTGCCAGCAGTTTATGGCTAGGGGCGAGCTCTGGAAACACCATATATTTT